Sequencing of this T cell receptor (beta chain) was carried out in a study of T cell responses to AZD1222 COVID-19 vaccine. Broader study findings: Spike-specific TCR breadth and depth were elevated following two AZD1222 doses. Clonal diversity may have been underestimated in mostly white British donors.

Analysis merged second doses at about 4 or about 12 weeks. Data came from immunoSEQ multiplex PCR; TCRdb stores just in-frame clones and leaves some out. This table holds about 64,000 clones, about four fifths found once. Comment on this clone: As yet, its antigen is unknown.

This TCR was recovered from an adult who received the AZD1222 COVID-19 vaccine. The material sequenced was peripheral blood, taken 28 days after the second AZD1222 dose.

CDR3 sequence: CASSDSFLSGFLKPQHF. The DNA for the CDR3 is TGTGCCAGCAGTGACAGTTTTTTGAGCGGTTTCTTGAAGCCCCAGCATTTT. V is TRBV2 and J is TRBJ1-5; no reliable D call. The germline gives CDR1 SNHLY, CDR2 FYNNEI. Trimming removed 3 bases from V and 8 bases from J, with 23 bases in between. The CDR3 is 17 amino acids.